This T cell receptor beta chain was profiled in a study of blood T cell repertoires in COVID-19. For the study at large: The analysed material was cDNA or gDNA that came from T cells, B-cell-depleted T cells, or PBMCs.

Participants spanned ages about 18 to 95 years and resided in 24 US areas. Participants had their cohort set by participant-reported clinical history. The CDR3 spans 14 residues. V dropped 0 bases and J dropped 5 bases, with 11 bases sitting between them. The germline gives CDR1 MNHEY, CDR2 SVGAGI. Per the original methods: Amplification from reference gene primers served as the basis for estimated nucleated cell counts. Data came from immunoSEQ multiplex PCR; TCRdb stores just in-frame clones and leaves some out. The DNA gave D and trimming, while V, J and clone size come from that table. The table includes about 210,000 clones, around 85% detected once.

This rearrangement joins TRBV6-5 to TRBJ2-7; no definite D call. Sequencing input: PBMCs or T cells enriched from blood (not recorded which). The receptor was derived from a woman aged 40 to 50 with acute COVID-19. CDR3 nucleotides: TGTGCCAGCAGTTACTCGTGGAGCGCGAACGAGCAGTACTTC. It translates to CASSYSWSANEQYF.